What follows are 13 T cell receptor beta chains derived from one specimen sequenced in a study of T cell repertoires in cytomegalovirus infection. These receptors lack a known antigen. TCRdb fed the reads into MiXCR, producing one record per CDR3 protein. Of more than 50,000 distinct CDR3 sequences detected, roughly 32% appear once; the ten largest clones hold nearly 70%. The source material was PBMCs, sequenced either directly or after in vitro stimulation (not recorded which). The receptors were sampled from a human donor in good health (CMV status not recorded). Some clones in this sample may be carry-over from other donors' samples.

The V and J genes are TRBV4-1 and TRBJ2-5; TRBD2 matches 11 bases. The CDR3 spans 15 residues. The junction had 1 base not matched to a gene; V was cut back by 0 bases and J by 4 bases. Germline loops: CDR1 MGHRA, CDR2 YSYEKL. CDR3 nucleotide sequence: TGCGCCAGCAGCCAAGAAGGGACTAGCGGAGAGACCCAGTACTTC. It specifies CASSQEGTSGETQYF.

This clonotype has only a few counts. The CDR3 DNA follows: TGTGCCAGCTCACCACAGGTCAAGACTAATGAAAAACTGTTTTTT. This encodes CASSPQVKTNEKLFF. The chain carries TRBV18 and TRBJ1-4; D unclear. The germline gives CDR1 KGHSH, CDR2 LQKENI. With 1 base removed from V and 2 bases from J, the gap between germline ends came to 8 bases. This CDR3 region has 15 residues.

This clonotype was seen more than once but under ten times. This sequence joins TRBV6-1 and TRBJ1-5, with D possibly being TRBD1 (6 bases). The germline V gene encodes CDR1 MNHNS and CDR2 SASEGT. The CDR3 spans 14 residues. Trimming pared 6 bases from V and 2 bases from J, leaving 11 bases between. The CDR3 loop is CASSRTVRNQPQHF. CDR3 bases: TGTGCCAGCAGCCGGACAGTCCGCAATCAGCCCCAGCATTTT.

This clonotype was observed a handful of times. The genes are TRBV29-1 and TRBJ2-3, with D unclear. Per the germline V gene, CDR1 is SQVTM and CDR2 is ANQGSEA. Trimming stripped 4 bases from V and 2 bases from J, with 10 bases between. The CDR3 extends over 13 amino acids. The CDR3 loop is CSVVRGATDTQYF. CDR3 sequence (DNA): TGCAGCGTTGTACGTGGAGCCACAGATACGCAGTATTTT.

J is TRBJ2-3 and V is TRBV27; possibly TRBD2 for D (7 bases). Germline assignment: CDR1 MNHEY and CDR2 SMNVEV (reference sequence). This CDR3 comprises 15 residues. Trimming pared 8 bases from V and 2 bases from J, leaving 17 bases between. The chain's CDR3 is CASSGRGRDTDTQYF. For the CDR3, the DNA is TGTGCCAGCTCTGGGCGGGGGCGGGACACAGATACGCAGTATTTT.

The chain recombines TRBV9 with TRBJ2-1; TRBD2 agrees at 15 bases. Germline-derived CDR1 and CDR2 are SGDLS and YYNGEE. J gave up 1 base and V 5 bases, and 10 bases lay outside the gene matches. This CDR3 has 19 amino acids. Here the CDR3 reads CASSDGTSGRRKSYNEQFF. DNA for the CDR3: TGTGCCAGCAGTGATGGGACTAGCGGGAGGAGAAAGTCCTACAATGAGCAGTTCTTC.

The rearrangement joins TRBV18 to TRBJ2-1; 8 bases line up with TRBD2. The CDR3 has 18 amino acids. The trim removed 3 bases at V and 0 bases at J, leaving 10 bases unmatched. Germline assignment: CDR1 KGHSH and CDR2 LQKENI. The CDR3 DNA reads as TGTGCCAGCTCACCTATTATTAGCGGGGCAAGCTCCTACAATGAGCAGTTCTTC. Protein: CASSPIISGASSYNEQFF. Looking up the rest from reference TRBV18 and TRBJ2-1 gives the full variable domain: NAGVMQNPRHLVRRRGQEARLRCSPMKGHSHVYWYRQLPEEGLKFMVYLQKENIIDESGMPKERFSAEFPKEGPSILRIQQVVRGDSAAYFCASSPIISGASSYNEQFFGPGTRLTVL.

This clonotype was found a few times. V and J are TRBV12-3 or TRBV12-4 and TRBJ2-3; D remains ambiguous. Trimming took off 3 bases at V and 4 bases at J, with 5 bases between the two ends. This CDR3 is 12 amino acids long. Written as DNA, the CDR3 is TGTGCCAGCAGTTTTGCCGCAGATACGCAGTATTTT. Its translation is CASSFAADTQYF.

This clonotype was detected once. This chain joins TRBV20-1 and TRBJ1-2, with 9 bases lining up with TRBD1. The germline V gene encodes CDR1 DFQATT and CDR2 SNEGSKA (reference sequence). V lost 0 bases to trimming and J lost 7 bases; unmatched junction nucleotides: 6. CDR3 length: 14 residues. CDR3 in amino acids: CSAREWGQGFGYTF. As DNA, the CDR3 is TGCAGTGCTAGAGAGTGGGGACAGGGTTTTGGCTACACCTTC.

This clonotype was found a few times. CDR3: CASSLASDTGELFF. CDR3 coding DNA: TGTGCCAGCAGCTTAGCATCGGATACCGGGGAGCTGTTTTTT. The chain uses TRBV11-2 and TRBJ2-2, with D uncertain. Trimming took off 1 base at V and 5 bases at J, with 8 bases between the two ends. Germline assignment: CDR1 SGHAT and CDR2 FQNNGV. The CDR3 is 14 residues long. The full variable domain, with the rest looked up from reference TRBV11-2 and TRBJ2-2, is EAGVAQSPRYKIIEKRQSVAFWCNPISGHATLYWYQQILGQGPKLLIQFQNNGVVDDSQLPKDRFSAERLKGVDSTLKIQPAKLEDSAVYLCASSLASDTGELFFGEGSRLTVL.

This chain links TRBV19 with TRBJ1-3; D call uncertain. The ends were cut back, 8 bases at V and 0 bases at J, with 8 bases in the middle. Germline CDR1 is LNHDA and CDR2 is SQIVND (reference sequence). This CDR3 has 13 residues. The CDR3, as DNA: TGTGCCAGTCGTGCGAGCTCTGGAAACACCATATATTTT. Translating it yields CASRASSGNTIYF.

This clonotype was seen repeatedly, ten times or more. The chain has TRBV7-2 and TRBJ1-2; D is undetermined. Germline loops: CDR1 SGHTA, CDR2 FQGNSA. The CDR3 is made up of 14 amino acids. Between the trimmed V and J ends, which lost 4 bases and 8 bases, there was a span of 17 bases. The CDR3 region has the DNA TGTGCCAGCAGCTCAAGGGTCCCGGGAGGCGGCTACACCTTC. This codes for CASSSRVPGGGYTF.

The chain combines TRBV7-2 with TRBJ2-1; D gene uncertain. This CDR3 region has 14 residues. Germline V CDR1 and CDR2: SGHTA, FQGNSA. V lost 1 base to trimming and J lost 7 bases, with 11 bases between them. The CDR3 loop is CASSLEVGPNEQFF. The CDR3 DNA follows: TGTGCCAGCAGCTTAGAGGTCGGCCCGAATGAGCAGTTCTTC. Complete variable domain (other parts from reference TRBV7-2 and TRBJ2-1): GAGVSQSPSNKVTEKGKDVELRCDPISGHTALYWYRQSLGQGLEFLIYFQGNSAPDKSGLPSDRFSAERTGGSVSTLTIQRTQQEDSAVYLCASSLEVGPNEQFFGPGTRLTVL.